This T cell receptor beta chain was identified in a study of cytomegalovirus exposure and HLA in healthy donors. Study-wide results and limits: Prior analysis indicated that the majority of TCR beta V segments exhibited productivity approximately 87% or approximately 30% of the time. In a later analysis, at a false discovery rate of 0.05, 15,000 to 20,000 TCR beta sequences matched HLA alleles. Most observed TCR sequences were rare, whereas some public TCRs were detected in many donors.

Comment on this clone: The antigen remains unidentified.

Donors were ostensibly healthy at sampling, although undocumented immune exposures were probable. The PCR had 60 Vbeta and 13 Jbeta primers. Generated by immunoSEQ multiplex PCR, the TCRdb table keeps only in-frame clones and is missing some. This sample carries fewer than 85,000 clones, with 4.5% to 5% going to the ten biggest clones. Sequenced: PBMCs. The receptor was isolated from a woman aged 40 to 49 in good health and CMV-seropositive.

CDR3 region: CASSLDGVGGEGETQYF. The CDR3 nucleotides are TGTGCCAGCAGCTTGGACGGTGTAGGGGGGGAAGGAGAGACCCAGTACTTC. The gene calls are TRBV5-6 and TRBJ2-5; tentatively, D is TRBD2 (7 bases). CDR3 length: 17 amino acids. Germline lookup yields CDR1 SGHDT and CDR2 YYEEEE. V was clipped by 0 bases and J by 4 bases, with 19 bases between them.